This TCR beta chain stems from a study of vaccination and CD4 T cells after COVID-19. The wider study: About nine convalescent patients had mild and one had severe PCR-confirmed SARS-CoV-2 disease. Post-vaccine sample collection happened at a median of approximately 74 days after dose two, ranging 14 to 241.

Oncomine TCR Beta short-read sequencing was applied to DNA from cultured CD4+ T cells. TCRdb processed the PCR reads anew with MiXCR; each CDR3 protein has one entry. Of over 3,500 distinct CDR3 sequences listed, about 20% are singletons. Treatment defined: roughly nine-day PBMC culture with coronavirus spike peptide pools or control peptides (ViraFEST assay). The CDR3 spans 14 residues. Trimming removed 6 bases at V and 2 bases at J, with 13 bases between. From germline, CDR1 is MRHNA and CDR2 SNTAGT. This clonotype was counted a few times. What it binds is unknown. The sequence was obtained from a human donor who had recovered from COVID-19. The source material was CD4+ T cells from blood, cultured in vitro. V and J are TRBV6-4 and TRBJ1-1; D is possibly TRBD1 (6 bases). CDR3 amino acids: CASSPEGGNTEAFF. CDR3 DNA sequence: TGTGCCAGCAGCCCAGAAGGGGGAAACACTGAAGCTTTCTTT.